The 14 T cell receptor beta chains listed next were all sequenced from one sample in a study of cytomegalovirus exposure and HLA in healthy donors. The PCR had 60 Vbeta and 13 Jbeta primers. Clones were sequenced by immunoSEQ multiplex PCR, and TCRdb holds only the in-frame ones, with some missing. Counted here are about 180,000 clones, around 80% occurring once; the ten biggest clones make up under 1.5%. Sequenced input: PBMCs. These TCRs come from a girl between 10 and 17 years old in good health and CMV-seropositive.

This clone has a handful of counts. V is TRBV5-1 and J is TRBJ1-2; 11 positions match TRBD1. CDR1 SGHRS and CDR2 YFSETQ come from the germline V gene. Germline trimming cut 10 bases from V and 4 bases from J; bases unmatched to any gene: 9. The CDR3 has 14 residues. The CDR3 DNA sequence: TGCGCCTCCGAGAGCGGGACAGGGGGCTATGGCTACACCTTC. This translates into CASESGTGGYGYTF.

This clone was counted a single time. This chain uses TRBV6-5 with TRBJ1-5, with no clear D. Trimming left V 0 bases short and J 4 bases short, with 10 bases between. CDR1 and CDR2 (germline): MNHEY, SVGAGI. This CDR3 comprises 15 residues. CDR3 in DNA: TGTGCCAGCAGTTACTCGGGAGTTAGGAATCAGCCCCAGCATTTT. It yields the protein CASSYSGVRNQPQHF.

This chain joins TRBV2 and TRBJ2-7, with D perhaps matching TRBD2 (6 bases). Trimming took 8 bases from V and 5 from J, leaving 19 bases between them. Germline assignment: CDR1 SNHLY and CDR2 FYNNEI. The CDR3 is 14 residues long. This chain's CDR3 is CASGGARVGDEQYF. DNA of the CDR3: TGTGCCAGCGGAGGGGCGCGTGTCGGTGACGAGCAGTACTTC.

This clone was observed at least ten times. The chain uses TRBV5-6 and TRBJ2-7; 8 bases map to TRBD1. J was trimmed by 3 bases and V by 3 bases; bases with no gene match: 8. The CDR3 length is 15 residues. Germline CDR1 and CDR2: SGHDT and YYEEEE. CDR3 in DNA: TGTGCCAGCAGCTCCCCTGGACAGGGTTACTACGAGCAGTACTTC. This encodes CASSSPGQGYYEQYF.

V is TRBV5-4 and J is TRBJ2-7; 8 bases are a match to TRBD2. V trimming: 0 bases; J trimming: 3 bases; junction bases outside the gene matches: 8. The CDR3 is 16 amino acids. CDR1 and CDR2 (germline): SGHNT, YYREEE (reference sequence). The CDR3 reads CASSLGPAGVLYEQYF. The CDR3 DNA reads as TGTGCCAGCAGCTTGGGGCCAGCGGGAGTCCTCTACGAGCAGTACTTC.

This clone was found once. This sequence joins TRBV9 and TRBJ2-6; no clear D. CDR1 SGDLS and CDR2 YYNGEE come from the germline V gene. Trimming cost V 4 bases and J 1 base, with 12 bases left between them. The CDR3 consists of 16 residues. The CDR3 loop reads CASSPRSQSGANVLTF. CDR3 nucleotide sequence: TGTGCCAGCAGCCCCCGCTCCCAGTCTGGGGCCAACGTCCTGACTTTC.

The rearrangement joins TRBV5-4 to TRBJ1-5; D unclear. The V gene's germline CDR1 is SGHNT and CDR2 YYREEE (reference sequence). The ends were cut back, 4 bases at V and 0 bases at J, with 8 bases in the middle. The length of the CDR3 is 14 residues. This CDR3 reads CASSLAYSNQPQHF. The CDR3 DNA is TGTGCCAGCAGCCTGGCGTATAGCAATCAGCCCCAGCATTTT.

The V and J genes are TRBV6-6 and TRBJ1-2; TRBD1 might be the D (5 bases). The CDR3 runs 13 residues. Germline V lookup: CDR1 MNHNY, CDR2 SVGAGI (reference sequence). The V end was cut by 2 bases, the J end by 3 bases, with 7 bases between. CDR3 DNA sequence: TGTGCCAGCAGTTACGGCAGGGACTATGGCTACACCTTC. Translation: CASSYGRDYGYTF.

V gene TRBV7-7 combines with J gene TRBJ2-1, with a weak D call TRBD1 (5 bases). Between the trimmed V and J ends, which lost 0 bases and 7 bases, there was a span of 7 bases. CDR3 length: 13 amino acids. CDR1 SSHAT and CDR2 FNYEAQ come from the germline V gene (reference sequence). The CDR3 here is CASSLAQGNEQFF. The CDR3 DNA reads TGTGCCAGCAGCTTAGCTCAGGGAAATGAGCAGTTCTTC.

DNA of the CDR3: TGTGCCAGCACCCCCGACACTCTCAATCAGCCCCAGCATTTT. Translation: CASTPDTLNQPQHF. This chain links TRBV6-6 with TRBJ1-5; D is unresolved. Germline loops: CDR1 MNHNY, CDR2 SVGAGI (reference sequence). The V gene lost 7 bases and the J gene lost 3 bases, with 13 bases spanning the gap. CDR3 length: 14 amino acids.

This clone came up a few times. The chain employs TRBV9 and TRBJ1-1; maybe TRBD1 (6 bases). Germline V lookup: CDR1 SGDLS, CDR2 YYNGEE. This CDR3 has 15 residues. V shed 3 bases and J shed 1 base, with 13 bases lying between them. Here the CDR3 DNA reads TGTGCCAGCAGCGCTACGACAGGCTCGAACACTGAAGCTTTCTTT. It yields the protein CASSATTGSNTEAFF.

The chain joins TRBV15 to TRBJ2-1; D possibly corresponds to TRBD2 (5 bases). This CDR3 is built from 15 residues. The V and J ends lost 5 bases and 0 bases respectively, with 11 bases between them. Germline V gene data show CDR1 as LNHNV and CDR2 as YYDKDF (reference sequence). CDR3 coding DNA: TGTGCCACCAGCGCTGGGGAGAGCTCCTACAATGAGCAGTTCTTC. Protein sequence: CATSAGESSYNEQFF. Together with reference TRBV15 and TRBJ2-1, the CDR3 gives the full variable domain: DAMVIQNPRYQVTQFGKPVTLSCSQTLNHNVMYWYQQKSSQAPKLLFHYYDKDFNNEADTPDNFQSRRPNTSFCFLDIRSPGLGDTAMYLCATSAGESSYNEQFFGPGTRLTVL.

DNA of the CDR3: TGTGCCAGTAGTACCCCGGGACTAGTCAATGAGCAGTTCTTC. Translating it yields CASSTPGLVNEQFF. The chain uses TRBV19 and TRBJ2-1, with TRBD2 identical over 8 bases. Germline loops: CDR1 LNHDA, CDR2 SQIVND (reference sequence). This CDR3 has 14 amino acids. Germline trimming cut 4 bases from V and 6 bases from J; bases unmatched to any gene: 5.

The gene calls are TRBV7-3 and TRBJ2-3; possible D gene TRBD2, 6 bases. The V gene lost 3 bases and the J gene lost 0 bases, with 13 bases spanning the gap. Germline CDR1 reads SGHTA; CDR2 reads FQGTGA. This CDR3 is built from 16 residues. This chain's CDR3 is CASSFSSGPSTDTQYF. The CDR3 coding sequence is TGTGCCAGCAGCTTTAGTAGCGGCCCTAGCACAGATACGCAGTATTTT.